This TCR beta chain derives from a study of cytomegalovirus exposure and HLA in healthy donors. The CDR3 consists of 14 residues. J was trimmed by 7 bases and V by 7 bases; bases with no gene match: 13. Germline CDR1 reads SGHDT; CDR2 reads YYEEEE. 60 Vbeta and 13 Jbeta primers were used in PCR. Produced via immunoSEQ multiplex PCR; TCRdb's table is partial and in-frame only. Its table lists fewer than 85,000 clones. The rearrangement joins TRBV5-6 to TRBJ1-2; 7 nucleotides align to TRBD1. The receptor comes from a man aged 45-65 years in good health and CMV-seropositive. The sample taken for sequencing was PBMCs. As DNA, the CDR3 is TGTGCCAGCGCATTTGGAGGACAGGATCGTGGCTACACCTTC. Its protein is CASAFGGQDRGYTF.